These 6 T cell receptor beta chains were all obtained from the same sample, sequenced in a study of T cell changes during pregnancy in multiple sclerosis. Measured with immunoSEQ multiplex PCR; TCRdb has only the in-frame clones, and not every one. This table has tens of thousands of clones, around 94% appearing once. The specimen was CD8+ T cells from peripheral blood mononuclear cells, collected before pregnancy. Receptors were obtained from a female donor with multiple sclerosis, enrolled in a pregnancy study.

This clone was seen only once. The CDR3 nucleotides read TGCGCCAGCAGCCTGGACAGGGGGCCTAATGAAAAACTGTTTTTT. Protein: CASSLDRGPNEKLFF. The J gene is TRBJ1-4, the V gene TRBV4-3; 11 bases fit TRBD1. The V segment lost 4 bases and the J segment 3 bases; nucleotides outside the gene matches: 1. The CDR3 runs to 15 residues. Per the germline V gene, CDR1 is LGHNA and CDR2 is YSLEER.

The chain is built from TRBV27 and TRBJ2-1; 8 bases map to TRBD1. J gave up 0 bases and V 5 bases, and 3 bases lay outside the gene matches. The germline gives CDR1 MNHEY, CDR2 SMNVEV (reference sequence). There are 15 residues in the CDR3. CDR3 protein: CASSPTGGSYNEQFF. The CDR3 coding sequence is TGTGCCAGCAGTCCAACAGGGGGCTCCTACAATGAGCAGTTCTTC.

The V gene is TRBV30, the J gene TRBJ2-5; 9 nucleotides match TRBD2. CDR3 length equals 17 residues. Germline CDR1 is GTSNPN and CDR2 is SVGIG (reference sequence). V lost 0 bases, J lost 3 bases, and 11 bases stayed unmatched. The CDR3 nucleotides are TGTGCCTGGAGTGTACGGGGTTCGGCGGGAGGGGAAGAGACCCAGTACTTC. It is translated as CAWSVRGSAGGEETQYF.

V and J are TRBV6-1 and TRBJ2-7; D remains ambiguous. Germline V gene lookup returns CDR1 MNHNS and CDR2 SASEGT. This CDR3 region has 15 residues. Trimming removed 0 bases at V and 3 bases at J, with 12 bases between. This CDR3 reads CASSEARNSLYEQYF. The CDR3 bases are TGTGCCAGCAGTGAAGCCCGAAACTCCCTCTACGAGCAGTACTTC.

The genes are TRBV27 and TRBJ1-1; D is uncertain. Trimming pared 0 bases from V and 6 bases from J, leaving 17 bases between. CDR1 and CDR2 from the germline V gene are MNHEY and SMNVEV (reference sequence). This CDR3 region has 16 residues. The CDR3 sequence: CASSLSRAHLDAEAFF. The CDR3 DNA reads TGTGCCAGCAGTTTATCAAGAGCCCACCTAGATGCTGAAGCTTTCTTT.

The chain couples TRBV6-1 to TRBJ1-4; TRBD1 aligns across 11 bases. Per germline, CDR1 MNHNS and CDR2 SASEGT. CDR3 size: 18 residues. V was pared by 4 bases and J by 0 bases, with 7 bases of the junction left unmatched. CDR3: CASSAQGQGEATNEKLFF. The CDR3 DNA sequence: TGTGCCAGCAGTGCCCAGGGACAGGGGGAGGCAACTAATGAAAAACTGTTTTTT.